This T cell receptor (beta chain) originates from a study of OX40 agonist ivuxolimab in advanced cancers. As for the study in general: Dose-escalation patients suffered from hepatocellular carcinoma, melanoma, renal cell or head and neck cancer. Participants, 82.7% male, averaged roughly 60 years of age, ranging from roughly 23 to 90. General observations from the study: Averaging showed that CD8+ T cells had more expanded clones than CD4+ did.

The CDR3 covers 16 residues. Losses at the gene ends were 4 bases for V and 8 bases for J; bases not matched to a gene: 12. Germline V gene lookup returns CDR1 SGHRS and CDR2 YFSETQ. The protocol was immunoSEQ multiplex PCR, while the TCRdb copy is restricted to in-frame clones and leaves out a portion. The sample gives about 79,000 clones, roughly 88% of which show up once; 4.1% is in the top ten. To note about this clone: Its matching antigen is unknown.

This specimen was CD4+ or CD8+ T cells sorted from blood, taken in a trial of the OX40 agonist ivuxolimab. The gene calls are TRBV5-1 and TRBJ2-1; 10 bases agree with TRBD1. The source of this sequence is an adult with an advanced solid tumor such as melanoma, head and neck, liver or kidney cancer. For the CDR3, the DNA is TGCGCCAGCAGCCTGGGACAGGGGTCGAACCCGGATGAGCAGTTCTTC. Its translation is CASSLGQGSNPDEQFF. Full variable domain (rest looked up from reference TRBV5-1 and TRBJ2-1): KAGVTQTPRYLIKTRGQQVTLSCSPISGHRSVSWYQQTPGQGLQFLFEYFSETQRNKGNFPGRFSGRQFSNSRSEMNVSTLELGDSALYLCASSLGQGSNPDEQFFGPGTRLTVL.